Listed below are T cell receptor beta chains from one sample, sequenced in a study of T cell responses to AZD1222 COVID-19 vaccine. TCRdb's copy holds only in-frame clones and misses some; the assay was immunoSEQ multiplex PCR. The sample shows roughly 71,000 clones, 85% of them seen only once. The sample in question was peripheral blood, obtained on day 0 of AZD1222 vaccination. The receptors derive from an adult in good health. CDR3s include the opening cysteine and the closing phenylalanine or tryptophan. Fields, in order: CDR3 protein, CDR3 DNA, V gene, J gene, clone size, D gene. A D gene is named only where the DNA matches it firmly. Size tells how often a clone was seen (once, few, many) or the class of an expanded clone, and some rows leave it out.

CASSLTLANTQYF,TGTGCCAGCAGCTTAACCCTAGCGAATACGCAGTATTTT,TRBV7-2,TRBJ2-3,.,.
CASSPGRRGFTDTQYF,TGTGCCAGCAGCCCCGGGAGAAGGGGGTTCACAGATACGCAGTATTTT,TRBV9,TRBJ2-3,once,.
CASSKVRGNTEAFF,TGTGCCAGCAGTAAGGTTAGGGGGAACACTGAAGCTTTCTTT,TRBV7-9,TRBJ1-1,once,.
CSVPGQETQYF,TGCAGTGTGCCGGGCCAAGAGACCCAGTACTTC,TRBV20-1,TRBJ2-5,.,.
CASSPTGTDYGYTF,TGCGCCAGCAGCCCGACGGGGACGGACTATGGCTACACCTTC,TRBV5-1,TRBJ1-2,.,.
CASSYSGGLYEQYF,TGTGCCAGCAGTTATTCGGGGGGGCTCTACGAGCAGTACTTC,TRBV2,TRBJ2-7,.,TRBD2
CSASGQGKGYNEQFF,TGCAGTGCTAGTGGACAGGGTAAAGGCTACAATGAGCAGTTCTTC,TRBV20-1,TRBJ2-1,.,TRBD1
CASSLSGEQYF,TGTGCCAGCAGCCTGTCTGGGGAGCAGTACTTC,TRBV12-3/TRBV12-4,TRBJ2-7,.,.
CASSLWGEKLFF,TGTGCCAGCAGTTTATGGGGGGAAAAACTGTTTTTT,TRBV12-3/TRBV12-4,TRBJ1-4,few,.
CASSPWTGRNQPQHF,TGTGCCAGCAGTCCCTGGACGGGCCGCAATCAGCCCCAGCATTTT,TRBV6-5,TRBJ1-5,.,.
CASSVAPSGLVYNEQFF,TGTGCCAGCAGCGTAGCCCCTTCGGGACTAGTCTACAATGAGCAGTTCTTC,TRBV9,TRBJ2-1,.,TRBD2
CAWGGQDGQPQHF,TGTGCCTGGGGGGGACAGGATGGCCAGCCCCAGCATTTT,TRBV30,TRBJ1-5,.,TRBD1
CASSLEFGQHTEAFF,TGCGCCAGCAGCTTGGAATTTGGGCAGCACACTGAAGCTTTCTTT,TRBV5-1,TRBJ1-1,.,.
CASRVGQVEGKEKLFF,TGTGCCAGCAGGGTGGGACAGGTCGAGGGGAAGGAAAAACTGTTTTTT,TRBV2,TRBJ1-4,.,TRBD1
CAWSGPPNSPLHF,TGTGCCTGGAGCGGGCCCCCTAATTCACCCCTCCACTTT,TRBV30,TRBJ1-6,.,.
CASSRGRGFYEQYF,TGTGCCAGCAGCAGAGGCAGGGGCTTCTACGAGCAGTACTTC,TRBV21-1,TRBJ2-7,.,.
CASSPSQGNYGYTF,TGTGCCAGCTCACCAAGCCAGGGGAACTATGGCTACACCTTC,TRBV18,TRBJ1-2,.,.
CASSPPQIWDEQFF,TGTGCCAGCAGCCCCCCTCAAATTTGGGATGAGCAGTTCTTC,TRBV2,TRBJ2-1,.,.
CASSPPSTDTQYF,TGTGCCAGCTCACCACCGAGCACAGATACGCAGTATTTT,TRBV18,TRBJ2-3,.,.
CASSPRANTEAFF,TGTGCCAGCAGCCCGAGGGCGAACACTGAAGCTTTCTTT,TRBV3-1/TRBV3-2,TRBJ1-1,.,.
CASSPLGLRTSGRRTDTQYF,TGTGCCAGCAGTCCTTTGGGACTTCGGACTAGCGGGAGGCGCACAGATACGCAGTATTTT,TRBV27,TRBJ2-3,.,TRBD2
CASSRGQGTEAFF,TGTGCCAGCAGCCGAGGGCAAGGGACTGAAGCTTTCTTT,TRBV5-8,TRBJ1-1,few,.
CASSQWPELVEAFF,TGTGCCAGCAGCCAGTGGCCAGAACTGGTTGAAGCTTTCTTT,TRBV3-1/TRBV3-2,TRBJ1-1,.,.
CASSLSQGGHTEAFF,TGTGCCAGCAGCTTGTCCCAGGGGGGGCACACTGAAGCTTTCTTT,TRBV5-5,TRBJ1-1,.,TRBD1
CAIQGMNTGELFF,TGTGCCATACAGGGAATGAACACCGGGGAGCTGTTTTTT,TRBV10-3,TRBJ2-2,.,.
CAISSLAGFSYNEQFF,TGTGCCATCAGCTCACTAGCGGGTTTCTCCTACAATGAGCAGTTCTTC,TRBV10-3,TRBJ2-1,.,TRBD2
CASSQARVGGYTF,TGTGCCAGCAGCCAAGCCCGAGTGGGTGGCTACACCTTC,TRBV14,TRBJ1-2,.,.
CASSLGQGLAGELFF,TGTGCCAGCAGCCTTGGACAGGGGTTGGCCGGGGAGCTGTTTTTT,TRBV14,TRBJ2-2,.,TRBD1
CASSGGGAGGELFF,TGTGCCAGCAGTGGAGGAGGGGCCGGCGGGGAGCTGTTTTTT,TRBV7-2,TRBJ2-2,.,.
CALREAPYTGELFF,TGTGCCTTAAGGGAGGCTCCCTACACCGGGGAGCTGTTTTTT,TRBV6-5,TRBJ2-2,.,.
CASSFGTNTQHF,TGTGCCAGCAGTTTCGGGACAAATACCCAGCATTTT,TRBV12-3/TRBV12-4,TRBJ1-5,.,.
CASSTLFPSTGGYTF,TGTGCCAGCAGCACCTTATTCCCATCAACCGGCGGCTACACCTTC,TRBV7-2,TRBJ1-2,.,.
CASSLESGKTYGYTF,TGTGCCAGCAGCTTAGAGAGCGGCAAAACCTATGGCTACACCTTC,TRBV7-9,TRBJ1-2,.,.
CASTLTGGGSYNSPLHF,TGTGCCAGCACTCTAACAGGGGGCGGCTCCTATAATTCACCCCTCCACTTT,TRBV27,TRBJ1-6,.,TRBD1
CASSVSSGNTIYF,TGTGCCAGCAGTGTGAGCTCTGGAAACACCATATATTTT,TRBV2,TRBJ1-3,.,.
CASSLETAGQGGYTF,TGTGCCAGCAGCTTAGAGACGGCAGGGCAGGGCGGCTACACCTTC,TRBV7-9,TRBJ1-2,.,.
CASRGDLRAEQYF,TGTGCCAGCAGAGGGGATCTGAGGGCCGAGCAGTACTTC,TRBV6-5,TRBJ2-7,.,.
CASSPWTSGSYEQYF,TGTGCCAGTAGTCCGTGGACTAGCGGGAGCTACGAGCAGTACTTC,TRBV19,TRBJ2-7,once,TRBD2
CASSLAGTAPSEAFF,TGTGCCAGCAGCTTAGCTGGGACAGCTCCAAGTGAAGCTTTCTTT,TRBV7-9,TRBJ1-1,.,TRBD1
CATSRGRTYEQYF,TGTGCCACCAGCAGAGGGCGGACCTACGAGCAGTACTTC,TRBV15,TRBJ2-7,.,.
CASSLQGDYGYTF,TGCGCCAGCAGCCTACAGGGGGACTATGGCTACACCTTC,TRBV4-1,TRBJ1-2,.,TRBD1
CASSSTDTLRDTEAFF,TGTGCCAGCAGCTCGACTGACACGCTCCGGGACACTGAAGCTTTCTTT,TRBV7-9,TRBJ1-1,few,.
CASSSDLGGIENTIYF,TGTGCCAGCAGCTCGGATTTGGGGGGCATCGAAAACACCATATATTTT,TRBV7-9,TRBJ1-3,.,.
CASSPRGYGYTF,TGTGCCAGCTCCCCGAGGGGGTATGGCTACACCTTC,TRBV18,TRBJ1-2,.,.
CASSWRGYEQYF,TGTGCCAGCAGTTGGCGGGGATACGAGCAGTACTTC,TRBV12-3/TRBV12-4,TRBJ2-7,.,.
CASSLTGISGELFF,TGTGCCAGCAGCCTCACGGGTATAAGCGGGGAGCTGTTTTTT,TRBV9,TRBJ2-2,.,.
CASSLNKDTQYF,TGTGCCAGCAGCTTAAATAAGGATACGCAGTATTTT,TRBV7-3,TRBJ2-3,.,.
CASSLGRTGELFF,TGTGCCAGCAGCTTGGGGAGGACCGGGGAGCTGTTTTTT,TRBV5-6,TRBJ2-2,.,.
CASSQAEQNYEQYF,TGCGCCAGCAGCCAAGCGGAACAGAATTACGAGCAGTACTTC,TRBV4-1,TRBJ2-7,.,.
CATSDPDRGPTDTQYF,TGTGCCACCAGTGATCCCGACAGGGGACCCACAGATACGCAGTATTTT,TRBV24-1,TRBJ2-3,.,TRBD1